The next 14 T cell receptor beta chains were all read from a single sample in a study of T-cell reconstitution after alpha-beta-depleted transplantation in children. Unique molecular identifiers were used to barcode this TCRbeta library. One entry per CDR3 protein, called by TCRdb with MiXCR from the PCR reads. Here the sample spans about 900,000 distinct CDR3 sequences, around 30% being singletons. The specimen comprised PBMCs, mostly from graft donor cells, sampled 360 days after TCRalphabeta/CD19-depleted stem cell transplant. The source of these receptors is a boy less than two years old who had a stem cell transplant for SCID, so the T cells may come from the graft donor.

The chain employs TRBV28 and TRBJ1-5; 9 positions match TRBD1. With V trimmed by 6 bases and J by 4 bases, 7 bases remained unmatched. Germline lookup yields CDR1 MDHEN and CDR2 SYDVKM. This CDR3 is built from 15 residues. The CDR3 reads CASSTNRGLNQPQHF. CDR3 bases: TGTGCCAGCAGCACAAACAGGGGGCTGAATCAGCCCCAGCATTTT.

This clonotype showed up many times. The chain links TRBV2 to TRBJ2-3; D is unclear. Trimming pared 9 bases from V and 0 bases from J, leaving 4 bases between. CDR1 SNHLY and CDR2 FYNNEI come from the germline V gene. The CDR3 length is 11 residues. As DNA, the CDR3 is TGTGCCAGGGGGAGCACAGATACGCAGTATTTT. Its protein product is CARGSTDTQYF.

The chain links TRBV5-1 to TRBJ1-6; D gene uncertain. Germline assignment: CDR1 SGHRS and CDR2 YFSETQ. The CDR3 totals 15 residues. The V and J ends lost 1 base and 6 bases respectively, with 11 bases between them. CDR3 coding DNA: TGCGCCAGCAGCTTGAGCCTCGTCCCTAATTCACCCCTCCACTTT. Translated: CASSLSLVPNSPLHF.

The chain uses TRBV5-1 and TRBJ2-2, with D unclear. CDR3 length equals 14 residues. The germline CDR1 and CDR2 sequences are SGHRS and YFSETQ. Trimming left V 4 bases short and J 4 bases short, with 11 bases between. The CDR3 is CASSPGPVTGELFF. The CDR3 DNA follows: TGCGCCAGCAGCCCTGGCCCGGTCACCGGGGAGCTGTTTTTT.

This clonotype was found once. V gene TRBV18 combines with J gene TRBJ1-2; D might be TRBD1 (6 bases). Germline CDR1 and CDR2: KGHSH and LQKENI. V was shortened by 3 bases and J by 3 bases, with 11 bases between the two germline ends. The CDR3 is made up of 14 amino acids. Here the CDR3 reads CASSPNRDYYGYTF. CDR3 nucleotide sequence: TGTGCCAGCTCACCCAACAGGGACTACTATGGCTACACCTTC.

This chain links TRBV4-2 with TRBJ1-5; D not resolved. Germline V gives CDR1 LGHNA, CDR2 YNFKEQ. Trimming left V 3 bases short and J 4 bases short, with 16 bases between. The CDR3 totals 16 residues. The CDR3 loop reads CASSHVGEGSNQPQHF. DNA for the CDR3: TGTGCCAGCAGCCACGTCGGGGAAGGGTCTAATCAGCCCCAGCATTTT.

This chain links TRBV5-5 with TRBJ2-7; 10 bases are a match to TRBD2. Trimming took 3 bases from V and 0 from J; bases not matched to a gene: 3. The CDR3 spans 15 residues. Germline loops: CDR1 SGHKS, CDR2 YYEKEE (reference sequence). The CDR3: CASSYSGGASYEQYF. The CDR3 DNA reads as TGTGCCAGCAGCTACAGCGGGGGGGCCTCCTACGAGCAGTACTTC.

This clonotype turned up a few times. The V gene is TRBV4-1, the J gene TRBJ1-1, with 9 bases matching TRBD1. Trimming took 2 bases from V and 0 from J; bases not matched to a gene: 4. From germline, CDR1 is MGHRA and CDR2 YSYEKL. This CDR3 has 16 residues. CDR3 sequence (DNA): TGCGCCAGCAGCCAACCCAGGACAGGGGTGAACACTGAAGCTTTCTTT. It translates to CASSQPRTGVNTEAFF.

This clonotype was observed at least ten times. The chain couples TRBV9 to TRBJ2-7; 11 nucleotides match TRBD1. The V gene end was trimmed by 3 bases and the J gene end by 4 bases; junction bases not matched to a gene: 6. The CDR3 runs 15 residues. Germline CDR1 reads SGDLS; CDR2 reads YYNGEE. Here the CDR3 reads CASSAGQGVGYEQYF. In DNA, the CDR3 is TGTGCCAGCAGCGCGGGACAGGGGGTCGGTTACGAGCAGTACTTC.

This clonotype appeared a few times. J is TRBJ2-6 and V is TRBV5-6; no clear D gene. Germline V gives CDR1 SGHDT, CDR2 YYEEEE. Between the trimmed V and J ends, which lost 1 base and 3 bases, there was a span of 14 bases. The CDR3 is made up of 17 amino acids. CDR3 sequence reads: CASSLRTVFYGANVLTF. The CDR3 DNA sequence: TGTGCCAGCAGCTTGCGTACAGTCTTTTATGGGGCCAACGTCCTGACTTTC.

This clonotype showed up just a few times. The rearrangement links TRBV20-1 to TRBJ2-7; the match to TRBD2 covers 7 bases. V lost 4 bases, J lost 3 bases, and 6 bases stayed unmatched. The CDR3 is 13 residues long. Germline lookup yields CDR1 DFQATT and CDR2 SNEGSKA (reference sequence). The CDR3 here is CSAILSGGYEQYF. CDR3 DNA sequence: TGCAGTGCTATTCTATCGGGGGGCTACGAGCAGTACTTC.

The rearrangement uses TRBV12-3 or TRBV12-4 and TRBJ1-2; D is undetermined. V lost 3 bases to trimming and J lost 4 bases, with 9 bases between them. The CDR3 contains 13 residues. As DNA, the CDR3 is TGTGCCAGCAGTTTTCGGGCAGTCTATGGCTACACCTTC. The encoded protein is CASSFRAVYGYTF.

The chain uses TRBV6-2 or TRBV6-3 and TRBJ2-1, with a tentative D call TRBD1 (6 bases). V lost 6 bases and J 5 bases, leaving 8 bases between the germline ends. Looked up from germline, CDR1 is MNHEY and CDR2 is SVGEGT. The CDR3 consists of 12 residues. CDR3 in DNA: TGTGCCAGCAGCTACAGGGACAATGAGCAGTTCTTC. This sequence encodes CASSYRDNEQFF.

The chain is built from TRBV19 and TRBJ1-2; 11 bases align to TRBD1. This CDR3 spans 19 amino acids. The V and J ends lost 6 bases and 3 bases, in that order; junction bases with no gene match: 18. Looked up from germline, CDR1 is LNHDA and CDR2 is SQIVND (reference sequence). The CDR3 coding sequence is TGTGCCAGTAGAATTCGGGCCGCCGGGACAGGGGGACTATACTATGGCTACACCTTC. Protein sequence: CASRIRAAGTGGLYYGYTF.